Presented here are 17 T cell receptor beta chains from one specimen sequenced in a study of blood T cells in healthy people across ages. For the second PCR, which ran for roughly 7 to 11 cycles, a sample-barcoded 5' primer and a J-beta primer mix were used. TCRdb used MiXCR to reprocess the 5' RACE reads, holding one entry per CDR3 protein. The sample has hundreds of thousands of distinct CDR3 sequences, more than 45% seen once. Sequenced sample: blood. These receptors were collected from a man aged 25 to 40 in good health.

The CDR3 region has the DNA TGTGCCAGCGGAAAAGGGACAAACTTTGGGGCCAACGTCCTGACTTTC. Its translation: CASGKGTNFGANVLTF. The chain recombines TRBV25-1 with TRBJ2-6; possibly TRBD1 for D (6 bases). The CDR3 has 16 residues. The V gene's germline CDR1 is MGHDK and CDR2 SYGVNS. V was clipped by 8 bases and J by 3 bases, with 17 bases between them.

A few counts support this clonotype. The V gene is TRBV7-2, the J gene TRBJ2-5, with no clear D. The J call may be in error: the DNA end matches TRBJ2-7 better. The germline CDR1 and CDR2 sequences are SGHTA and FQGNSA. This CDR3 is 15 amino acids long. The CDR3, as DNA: TGTGCCAGCAGCTTAGCCCTGGTAGCCTCCTACGAGCAGTACTTC. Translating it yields CASSLALVASYEQYF.

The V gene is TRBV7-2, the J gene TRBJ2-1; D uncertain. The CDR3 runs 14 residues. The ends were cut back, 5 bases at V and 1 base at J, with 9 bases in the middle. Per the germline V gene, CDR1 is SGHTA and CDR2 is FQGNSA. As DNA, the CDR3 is TGTGCCAGCAGCCCAACCCGATCCTACAATGAGCAGTTCTTC. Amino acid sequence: CASSPTRSYNEQFF.

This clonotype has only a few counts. The CDR3 is CASSLGPGRGTEAFF. CDR3 coding DNA: TGTGCCAGCAGCTTAGGGCCAGGGCGTGGCACTGAAGCTTTCTTT. V gene TRBV7-2 combines with J gene TRBJ1-1, with D possibly matching TRBD1 (5 bases). The CDR3 covers 15 residues. V lost 1 base and J 4 bases, leaving 13 bases between the germline ends. Per the germline V gene, CDR1 is SGHTA and CDR2 is FQGNSA.

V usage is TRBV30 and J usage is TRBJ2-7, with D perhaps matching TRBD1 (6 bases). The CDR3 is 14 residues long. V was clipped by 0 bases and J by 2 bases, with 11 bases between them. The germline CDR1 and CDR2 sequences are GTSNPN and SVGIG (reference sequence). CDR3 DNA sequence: TGTGCCTGGAGTGTACCCGCAGGGGCCTACGAGCAGTACTTC. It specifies CAWSVPAGAYEQYF.

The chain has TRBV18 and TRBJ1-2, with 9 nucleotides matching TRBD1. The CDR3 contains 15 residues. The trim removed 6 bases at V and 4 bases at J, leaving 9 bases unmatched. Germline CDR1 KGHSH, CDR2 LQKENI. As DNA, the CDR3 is TGTGCCAGCTCTATGGGACAGGGATTTACCTATGGCTACACCTTC. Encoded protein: CASSMGQGFTYGYTF.

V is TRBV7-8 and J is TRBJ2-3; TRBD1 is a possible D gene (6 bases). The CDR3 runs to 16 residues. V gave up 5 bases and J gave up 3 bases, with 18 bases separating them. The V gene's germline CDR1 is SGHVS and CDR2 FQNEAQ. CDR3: CASSADNRERTDTQYF. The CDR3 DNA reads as TGTGCCAGCAGCGCGGATAACAGGGAAAGAACAGATACGCAGTATTTT. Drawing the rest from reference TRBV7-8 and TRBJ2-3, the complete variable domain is GAGVSQSPRYKVAKRGQDVALRCDPISGHVSLFWYQQALGQGPEFLTYFQNEAQLDKSGLPSDRFFAERPEGSVSTLKIQRTQQEDSAVYLCASSADNRERTDTQYFGPGTRLTVL.

DNA for the CDR3: TGTGCCAGCAGTTATCCCGGCAGCTACACCTTC. Amino acids: CASSYPGSYTF. The V gene is TRBV6-2 or TRBV6-3, the J gene TRBJ1-2; D gene uncertain. Germline V CDR1 and CDR2: MNHEY, SVGEGT. This CDR3 spans 11 amino acids. The ends were cut back, 3 bases at V and 9 bases at J, with 8 bases in the middle.

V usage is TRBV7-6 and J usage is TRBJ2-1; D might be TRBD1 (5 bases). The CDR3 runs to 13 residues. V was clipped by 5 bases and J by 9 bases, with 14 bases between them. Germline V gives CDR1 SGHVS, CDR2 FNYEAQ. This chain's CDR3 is CASSPDSGSEQFF. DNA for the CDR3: TGTGCCAGCAGCCCAGACAGTGGCAGTGAGCAGTTCTTC.

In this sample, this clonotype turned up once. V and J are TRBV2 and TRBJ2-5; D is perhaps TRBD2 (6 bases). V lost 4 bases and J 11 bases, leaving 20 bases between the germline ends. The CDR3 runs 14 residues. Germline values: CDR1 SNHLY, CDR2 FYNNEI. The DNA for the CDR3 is TGTGCCAGCAGTGTTTTCGGGGGAGTCGGTGAGCAGTACTTC. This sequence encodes CASSVFGGVGEQYF.

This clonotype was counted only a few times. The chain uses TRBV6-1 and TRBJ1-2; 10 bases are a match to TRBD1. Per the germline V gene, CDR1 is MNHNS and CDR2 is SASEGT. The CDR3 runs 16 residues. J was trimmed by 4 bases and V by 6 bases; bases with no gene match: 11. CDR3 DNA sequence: TGTGCCAGCAGAATTGACAGGGGGCGCGAAAGCTATGGCTACACCTTC. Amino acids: CASRIDRGRESYGYTF.

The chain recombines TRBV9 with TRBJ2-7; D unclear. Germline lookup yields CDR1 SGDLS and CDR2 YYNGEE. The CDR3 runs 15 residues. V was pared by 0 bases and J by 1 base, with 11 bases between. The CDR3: CASSVVPPRSYEQYF. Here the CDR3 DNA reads TGTGCCAGCAGCGTAGTTCCCCCTCGGTCCTACGAGCAGTACTTC.

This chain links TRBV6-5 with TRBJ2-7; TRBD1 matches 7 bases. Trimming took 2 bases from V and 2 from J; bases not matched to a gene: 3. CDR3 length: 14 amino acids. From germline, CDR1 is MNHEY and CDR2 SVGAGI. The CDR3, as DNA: TGTGCCAGCAGTTACCAGACAGGGCCCTACGAGCAGTACTTC. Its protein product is CASSYQTGPYEQYF.

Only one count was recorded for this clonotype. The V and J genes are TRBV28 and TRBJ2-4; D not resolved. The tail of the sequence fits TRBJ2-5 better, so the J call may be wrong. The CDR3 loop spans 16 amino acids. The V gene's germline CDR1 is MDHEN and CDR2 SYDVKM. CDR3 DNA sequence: TGTGCCAGCAGTTCCCTCCTAGAGCGAGACCAAGAGACCCAGTACTTC. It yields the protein CASSSLLERDQETQYF.

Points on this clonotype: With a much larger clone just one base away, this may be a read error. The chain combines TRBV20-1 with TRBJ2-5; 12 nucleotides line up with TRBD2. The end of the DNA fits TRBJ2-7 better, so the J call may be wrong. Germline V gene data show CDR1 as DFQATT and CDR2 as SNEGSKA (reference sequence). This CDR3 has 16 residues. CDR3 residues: CSVPRTSGDGLSEQYF. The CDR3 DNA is TGCAGTGTTCCCCGGACTAGCGGGGACGGATTAAGCGAGCAGTACTTC.

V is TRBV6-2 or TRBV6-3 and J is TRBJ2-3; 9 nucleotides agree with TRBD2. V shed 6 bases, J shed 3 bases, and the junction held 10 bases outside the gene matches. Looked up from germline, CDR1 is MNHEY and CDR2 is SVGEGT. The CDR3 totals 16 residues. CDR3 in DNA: TGTGCCAGCAGCCGTCCGACTAGCGGAGGAACAGATACGCAGTATTTT. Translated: CASSRPTSGGTDTQYF.

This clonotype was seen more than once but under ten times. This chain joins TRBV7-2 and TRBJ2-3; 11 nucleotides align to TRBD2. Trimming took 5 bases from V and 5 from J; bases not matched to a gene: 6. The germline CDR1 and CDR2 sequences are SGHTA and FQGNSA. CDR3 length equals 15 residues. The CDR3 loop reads CASSVTSGGEDTQYF. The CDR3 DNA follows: TGTGCCAGCAGCGTCACTAGCGGGGGAGAAGATACGCAGTATTTT.